This TCR beta chain was documented in a study of OX40 agonist ivuxolimab in advanced cancers. The protocol was immunoSEQ multiplex PCR, while the TCRdb copy is restricted to in-frame clones and leaves out a portion. The table has more than 45,000 clones, approximately 90% seen once. Germline V gene lookup returns CDR1 SGHKS and CDR2 YYEKEE (reference sequence). The CDR3 consists of 10 residues. Trimming left V 5 bases short and J 8 bases short, with 7 bases between. The source of this sequence is an adult with an advanced solid tumor such as melanoma, head and neck, liver or kidney cancer. The chain couples TRBV5-5 to TRBJ1-1; D is possibly TRBD1 (6 bases). Material: CD4+ or CD8+ T cells sorted from blood, obtained in a trial of the OX40 agonist ivuxolimab. CDR3 sequence: CASRGTEAFF. As DNA, the CDR3 is TGTGCCAGCAGGGGGACAGAAGCTTTCTTT.